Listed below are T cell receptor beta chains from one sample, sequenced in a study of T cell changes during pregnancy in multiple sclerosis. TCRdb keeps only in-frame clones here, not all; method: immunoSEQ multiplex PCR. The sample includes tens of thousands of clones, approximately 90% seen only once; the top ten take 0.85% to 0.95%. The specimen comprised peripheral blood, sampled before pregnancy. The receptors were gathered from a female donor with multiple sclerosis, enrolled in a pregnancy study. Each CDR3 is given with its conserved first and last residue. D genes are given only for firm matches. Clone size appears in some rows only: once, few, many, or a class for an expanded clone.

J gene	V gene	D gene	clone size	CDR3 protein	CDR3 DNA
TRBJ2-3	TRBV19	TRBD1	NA	CASSLDRGTDTQYF	TGTGCCAGTAGTCTGGACAGGGGCACAGATACGCAGTATTTT
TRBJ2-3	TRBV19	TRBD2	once	CASSSRFSGGGTDTQYF	TGTGCCAGTAGTTCCCGTTTTAGCGGGGGGGGCACAGATACGCAGTATTTT
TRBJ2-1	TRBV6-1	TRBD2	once	CASSGLAGAREQFF	TGTGCCAGCAGTGGACTAGCGGGAGCTCGGGAGCAGTTCTTC
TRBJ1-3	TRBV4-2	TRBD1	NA	CASSQDRVRTGNTIYF	TGTGCCAGCAGCCAGGACAGGGTCCGGACTGGAAACACCATATATTTT
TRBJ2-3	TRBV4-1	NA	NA	CASSQERPTDTQYF	TGCGCCAGCAGCCAAGAGCGCCCGACAGATACGCAGTATTTT
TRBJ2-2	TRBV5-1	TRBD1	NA	CASSRWDRAGELFF	TGCGCCAGCAGCAGATGGGACAGGGCCGGGGAGCTGTTTTTT
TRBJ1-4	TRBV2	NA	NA	CASSLGGGLGEKLFF	TGTGCCAGCAGCCTCGGGGGAGGGCTGGGTGAAAAACTGTTTTTT
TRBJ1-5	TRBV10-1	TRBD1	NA	CASSGTGGPNQPQHF	TGCGCCAGCAGTGGGACAGGGGGACCCAATCAGCCCCAGCATTTT
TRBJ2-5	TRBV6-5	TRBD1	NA	CASSGTGGIQETQYF	TGTGCCAGCAGTGGGACAGGGGGCATCCAAGAGACCCAGTACTTC
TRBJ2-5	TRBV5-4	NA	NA	CASSSVSEATQYF	TGTGCCAGCAGCTCCGTTAGTGAGGCGACCCAGTACTTC
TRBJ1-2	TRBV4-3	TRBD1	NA	CASSQIKGQGEDGYTF	TGCGCCAGCAGCCAGATCAAAGGACAGGGCGAAGATGGCTACACCTTC
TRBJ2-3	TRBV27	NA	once	CASSFEDTQYF	TGTGCCAGCAGTTTTGAGGATACGCAGTATTTT
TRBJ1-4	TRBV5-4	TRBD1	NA	CASSPFTPGQGGVEKLFF	TGTGCCAGCAGCCCCTTTACACCGGGACAGGGAGGAGTTGAAAAACTGTTTTTT
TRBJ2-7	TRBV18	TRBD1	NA	CASSPQGGSVGLDF	TGTGCCAGCTCACCACAAGGGGGCAGCGTAGGGTTGGACTTC
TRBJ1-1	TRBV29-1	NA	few	CSVPRGQRVGSSPTF	TGCAGCGTTCCCCGGGGTCAGAGGGTCGGATCGTCTCCCACGTTT
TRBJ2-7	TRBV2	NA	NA	CASIKWGEAQYF	TGTGCCAGCATCAAATGGGGGGAGGCCCAGTACTTC
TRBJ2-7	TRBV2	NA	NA	CASSDGGPYEQYF	TGTGCCAGCAGTGACGGGGGGCCCTACGAGCAGTACTTC
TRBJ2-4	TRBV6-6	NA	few	CASSNEMSIQYF	TGTGCCAGCAGCAACGAAATGAGCATTCAGTACTTC
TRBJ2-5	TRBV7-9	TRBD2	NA	CASSRLAGVQETQYF	TGTGCCAGCAGCCGACTAGCGGGGGTCCAAGAGACCCAGTACTTC
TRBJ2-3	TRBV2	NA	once	CASSESPVDTQYF	TGTGCCAGCAGTGAATCCCCGGTCGATACGCAGTATTTT
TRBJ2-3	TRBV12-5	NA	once	CASGILDTQYF	TGTGCTAGTGGTATTCTAGATACGCAGTATTTT
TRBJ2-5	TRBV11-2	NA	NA	CASSQGKGGREQETQYF	TGTGCCAGCAGCCAGGGGAAAGGGGGGAGGGAACAAGAGACCCAGTACTTC
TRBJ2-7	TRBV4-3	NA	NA	CASSPTLSYEQYF	TGCGCCAGCAGCCCCACGCTTAGCTACGAGCAGTACTTC
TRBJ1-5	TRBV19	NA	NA	CASSGLVGRNQPQHF	TGTGCCAGTAGTGGTCTCGTAGGGAGAAATCAGCCCCAGCATTTT
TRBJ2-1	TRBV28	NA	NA	CASSPPGDRYNEQFF	TGTGCCAGCAGTCCTCCAGGGGATCGATACAATGAGCAGTTCTTC
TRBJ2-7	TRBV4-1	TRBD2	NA	CASSPGGGRYEQYF	TGCGCCAGCAGCCCCGGGGGAGGGCGCTACGAGCAGTACTTC
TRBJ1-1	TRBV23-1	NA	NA	CASSQYGRADVWGNTEAFF	TGCGCCAGCAGTCAATACGGCAGGGCGGACGTATGGGGGAACACTGAAGCTTTCTTT
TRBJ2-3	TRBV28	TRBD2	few	CASSRQRELGKDTQYF	TGTGCCAGCAGCCGACAGCGGGAGTTAGGGAAAGATACGCAGTATTTT
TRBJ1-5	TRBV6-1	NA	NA	CASSEYGGISNQPQHF	TGTGCCAGCAGTGAATACGGAGGGATTAGCAATCAGCCCCAGCATTTT
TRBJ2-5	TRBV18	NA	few	CASSPRGRPIQETQYF	TGTGCCAGCTCACCAAGGGGCAGGCCGATCCAAGAGACCCAGTACTTC
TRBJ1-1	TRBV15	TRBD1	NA	CATSSVWTGRTEAFF	TGTGCCACCAGCAGCGTATGGACAGGGCGGACTGAAGCTTTCTTT
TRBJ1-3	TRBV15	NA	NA	CATSPLVVRARSGNTIYF	TGTGCCACCAGCCCGCTAGTGGTGAGGGCTAGGTCTGGAAACACCATATATTTT
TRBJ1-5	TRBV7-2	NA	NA	CASSLVGSEANQPQHF	TGTGCCAGCAGCTTAGTCGGAAGTGAGGCCAATCAGCCCCAGCATTTT
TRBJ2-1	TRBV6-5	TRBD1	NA	CASSYSNRGRSNEQFF	TGTGCCAGCAGTTACTCGAACAGGGGGCGAAGTAATGAGCAGTTCTTC
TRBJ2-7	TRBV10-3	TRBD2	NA	CAISGGGLAAYEQYF	TGTGCCATCAGTGGTGGGGGACTAGCGGCCTACGAGCAGTACTTC
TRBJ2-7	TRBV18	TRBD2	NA	CASSPPSSGPFSYEQYF	TGTGCCAGCTCACCCCCGAGTAGCGGGCCCTTCTCCTACGAGCAGTACTTC
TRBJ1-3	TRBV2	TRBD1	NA	CAWTGYGNTIYF	TGTGCCTGGACAGGGTACGGAAACACCATATATTTT
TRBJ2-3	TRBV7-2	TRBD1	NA	CASSPGGSVDTQYF	TGTGCCAGCAGCCCAGGGGGCTCGGTAGATACGCAGTATTTT
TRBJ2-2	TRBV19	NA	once	CASRSQGSANTGELFF	TGTGCCAGTAGATCCCAGGGGTCAGCGAACACCGGGGAGCTGTTTTTT
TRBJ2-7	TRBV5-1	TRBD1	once	CASSLWGTGDYEQYF	TGCGCCAGCAGCTTATGGGGGACAGGCGACTACGAGCAGTACTTC
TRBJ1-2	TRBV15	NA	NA	CATSSKLTVNGYTF	TGTGCCACCAGCTCGAAACTCACGGTTAATGGCTACACCTTC
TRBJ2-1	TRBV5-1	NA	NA	CASSLAGSYNEQFF	TGCGCCAGCAGCCTAGCAGGCTCCTACAATGAGCAGTTCTTC
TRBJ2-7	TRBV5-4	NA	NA	CASSPKQDPAGPNRNYEQYF	TGTGCCAGCAGCCCGAAACAGGACCCCGCCGGCCCTAATAGAAACTACGAGCAGTACTTC
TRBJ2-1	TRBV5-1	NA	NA	CASSVDRLTSYNEQFF	TGCGCCAGCAGCGTCGACAGGCTCACCTCCTACAATGAGCAGTTCTTC
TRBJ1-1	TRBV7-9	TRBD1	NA	CASSLPLPSGQGGSF	TGTGCCAGCAGCTTACCCCTCCCTTCGGGACAGGGTGGAAGCTTT
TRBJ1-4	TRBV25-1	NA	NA	CASHPGTHWGEKLFF	TGTGCCAGCCATCCCGGGACTCATTGGGGTGAAAAACTGTTTTTT
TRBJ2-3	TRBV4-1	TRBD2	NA	CASLRGEGLADTQYF	TGCGCCAGCCTCCGGGGGGAGGGCCTCGCAGATACGCAGTATTTT
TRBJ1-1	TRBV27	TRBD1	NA	CASSIDRGTEAFF	TGTGCCAGCAGTATCGACAGGGGCACTGAAGCTTTCTTT
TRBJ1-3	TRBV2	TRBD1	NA	CASNLRGLTNTIYF	TGTGCCAGCAACCTCAGGGGGCTTACAAACACCATATATTTT
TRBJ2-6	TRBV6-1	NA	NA	CASSDRQFHSGANVLTF	TGTGCCAGCAGTGACAGACAATTCCACTCTGGGGCCAACGTCCTGACTTTC
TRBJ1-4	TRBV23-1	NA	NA	CAGKVRDEDGKLFF	TGCGCCGGAAAGGTGAGGGATGAGGATGGAAAACTGTTTTTT
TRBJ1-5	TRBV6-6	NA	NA	CASSPPGSNQPQHF	TGTGCCAGCAGTCCCCCAGGGAGCAATCAGCCCCAGCATTTT
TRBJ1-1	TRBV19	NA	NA	CASTRGDLHEAFF	TGTGCCAGTACCCGCGGGGACCTTCATGAAGCTTTCTTT